Sequencing of this T cell receptor (beta chain) was carried out in a study of T cell responses to AZD1222 COVID-19 vaccine. Worth noting for this clone: At one end, the junction sequence differs from germline, possibly due to a read error.

CDR3 length: 15 residues. From germline, CDR1 is LGHDT and CDR2 YNNKEL (reference sequence). Assay used: immunoSEQ multiplex PCR; TCRdb lists only in-frame clones, some missing. The data hold approximately 90,000 clones, with roughly 90% observed a single time. The chain employs TRBV3-1 (or the pseudogene TRBV3-2) and TRBJ1-2; TRBD1 aligns across 8 bases. The sequencing here drew on peripheral blood, taken on day 0 of AZD1222 vaccination. The sequence came from an adult in good health. The DNA for the CDR3 is TGTGCCAGCAGCGCCCGACAGGGGCTAGGCTATGGCTACACCTTT. This translates into CASSARQGLGYGYTF.